Detailed here is one T cell receptor (beta chain). Antigen specificity is unknown. The TCR cDNA carried a universal primer site and UMIs from 5'RACE template switching. TCRdb fed the 5' RACE reads into MiXCR, producing one record per CDR3 protein. The table has hundreds of thousands of distinct CDR3 sequences, 10% to 15% seen once. The sample is drawn from a study of T cells after yellow fever vaccination. Germline CDR1 is MNHEY and CDR2 is SMNVEV (reference sequence). V shed 5 bases, J shed 5 bases, and the junction held 13 bases outside the gene matches. The CDR3 sequence is 16 residues long. Study findings and constraints: Reappearing after the booster were most of the clones from primary vaccination (less than 97% CD4, about 88% CD8). The bulk population could contribute abundant contaminating clonotypes to FACS-sorted repertoires.

The chain carries TRBV27 and TRBJ1-1, with TRBD1 identical over 8 bases. Sample: PBMCs, taken on the day of the yellow fever booster vaccination. The receptor comes from a man in his thirties or forties who received the YFV17D yellow fever vaccine. The CDR3 nucleotides are TGTGCCAGCAGTGACCCCGCGACAGGGGTACGAACTGAAGCTTTCTTT. Its translation is CASSDPATGVRTEAFF.